The 21 T cell receptor beta chains below all came from one sample that was sequenced in a study of cytomegalovirus exposure and HLA in healthy donors. Vbeta (60) and Jbeta (13) primers were used in the PCR. The repertoire was sequenced with immunoSEQ multiplex PCR; TCRdb's copy has only in-frame clones and lacks some. The sample has 99,000 or so clones, 9.5% to 15% seen once. Specimen: PBMCs. Every receptor here comes from a man between 40 and 49 years old in good health and CMV-seropositive.

This clone has more than one count but fewer than ten. The chain links TRBV28 to TRBJ2-1, with 7 bases fitting TRBD2. Germline CDR1 reads MDHEN; CDR2 reads SYDVKM. The V gene end was trimmed by 7 bases and the J gene end by 0 bases; junction bases not matched to a gene: 3. The CDR3 is 14 residues long. The CDR3 region is CASIGGSSYNEQFF. The CDR3 DNA reads TGTGCCAGCATTGGCGGGAGCTCCTACAATGAGCAGTTCTTC.

The gene calls are TRBV19 and TRBJ1-5; 7 bases match TRBD1. This CDR3 is built from 15 residues. The junction had 12 bases not matched to a gene; V was cut back by 4 bases and J by 9 bases. Germline values: CDR1 LNHDA, CDR2 SQIVND (reference sequence). This CDR3 is CASSTYGQARLPQHF. The CDR3 DNA follows: TGTGCCAGTAGTACCTATGGACAGGCACGTCTGCCCCAGCATTTT.

A few counts support this clone. The chain couples TRBV7-9 to TRBJ2-1; no definite D call. Trimming took off 2 bases at V and 4 bases at J, with 9 bases between the two ends. The germline gives CDR1 SEHNR, CDR2 FQNEAQ (reference sequence). This CDR3 is built from 14 residues. The CDR3 protein is CASSLSYLYNEQFF. The CDR3 DNA sequence: TGTGCCAGCAGCTTATCGTATCTATACAATGAGCAGTTCTTC. The full variable domain, in which reference TRBV7-9 and TRBJ2-1 provide the parts outside the CDR3, is DTGVSQNPRHKITKRGQNVTFRCDPISEHNRLYWYRQTLGQGPEFLTYFQNEAQLEKSRLLSDRFSAERPKGSFSTLEIQRTEQGDSAMYLCASSLSYLYNEQFFGPGTRLTVL.

The genes are TRBV7-6 and TRBJ2-2; 9 nucleotides agree with TRBD1. V lost 6 bases, J lost 2 bases, and 4 bases stayed unmatched. Germline V gene lookup returns CDR1 SGHVS and CDR2 FNYEAQ. The CDR3 loop spans 15 amino acids. CDR3 sequence (DNA): TGTGCCAGCAGGAAGGGACAGGGTAACACCGGGGAGCTGTTTTTT. Translating gives CASRKGQGNTGELFF.

This clone showed up just a few times. The V call is TRBV18, the J call TRBJ1-1; perhaps TRBD1 as D (5 bases). The V end lost 2 bases, the J end lost 5 bases, and 9 bases lay between the germline ends. From germline, CDR1 is KGHSH and CDR2 LQKENI. The CDR3 runs to 13 residues. For the CDR3, the DNA is TGTGCCAGCTCACCAGGGGCGAGGACTGAAGCTTTCTTT. It specifies CASSPGARTEAFF.

In nucleotides, the CDR3 is TGTGCCAGCAGTTGGGACAGCCGGAACACTGAAGCTTTCTTT. The encoded protein is CASSWDSRNTEAFF. The rearrangement uses TRBV27 and TRBJ1-1; 7 bases are shared with TRBD1. V lost 4 bases to trimming and J lost 1 base; unmatched junction nucleotides: 3. This CDR3 spans 14 amino acids. CDR1 is MNHEY and CDR2 is SMNVEV in the germline V gene (reference sequence).

This clone was recorded a few times. The V gene is TRBV10-3, the J gene TRBJ2-1, with 7 bases matching TRBD1. From germline, CDR1 is ENHRY and CDR2 SYGVKD. There are 13 residues in the CDR3. Trimming at V came to 2 bases and at J to 12 bases, leaving 7 bases not matched to a gene. CDR3 nucleotide sequence: TGTGCCATCAGTGAGGACAGGGAAGGACTGCAGTTCTTC. Translating gives CAISEDREGLQFF.

The chain couples TRBV27 to TRBJ2-2, with a weak D call TRBD2 (6 bases). V lost 5 bases to trimming and J lost 6 bases, with 22 bases between them. The CDR3 has 17 amino acids. Germline CDR1 MNHEY, CDR2 SMNVEV (reference sequence). CDR3 sequence (DNA): TGTGCCAGCAGTCCCTCTAGGGGAGCGGGCCGTGCCGGGGAGCTGTTTTTT. As protein: CASSPSRGAGRAGELFF.

The chain combines TRBV27 with TRBJ1-1; no definite D call. This CDR3 has 13 residues. CDR1 is MNHEY and CDR2 is SMNVEV in the germline V gene (reference sequence). V gave up 6 bases and J gave up 1 base, with 9 bases separating them. The CDR3 here is CASREVRNTEAFF. CDR3 DNA: TGTGCCAGCAGGGAGGTAAGGAACACTGAAGCTTTCTTT.

This clone was seen more than once but under ten times. The chain carries TRBV6-1 and TRBJ2-4, with 9 bases that match TRBD1. The CDR3 sequence is 18 residues long. Trimming took 1 base from V and 3 from J; bases not matched to a gene: 10. CDR1 and CDR2 (germline): MNHNS, SASEGT. As DNA, the CDR3 is TGTGCCAGCAGTGAAGAGGGACAGGGACGTGTCGGCAAAAACATTCAGTACTTC. Translation gives CASSEEGQGRVGKNIQYF.

This clone has more than one count but fewer than ten. The chain combines TRBV5-1 with TRBJ1-5; weak D call: TRBD1 (5 bases). Per the germline V gene, CDR1 is SGHRS and CDR2 is YFSETQ. With 4 bases removed from V and 3 bases from J, the gap between germline ends came to 14 bases. The CDR3 consists of 15 residues. The CDR3: CASSQGPGYNQPQHF. The DNA for the CDR3 is TGCGCCAGCAGCCAGGGTCCAGGCTACAATCAGCCCCAGCATTTT.

V gene TRBV28 combines with J gene TRBJ1-2; TRBD1 agrees at 10 bases. The CDR3 runs to 13 residues. Germline values: CDR1 MDHEN, CDR2 SYDVKM. V shed 6 bases, J shed 5 bases, and the junction held 3 bases outside the gene matches. The CDR3 DNA is TGTGCCAGCAGGGGACAGGGGTATTATGGCTACACCTTC. Encoded protein: CASRGQGYYGYTF.

This clone showed up just a few times. The chain joins TRBV29-1 to TRBJ2-5; 7 nucleotides align to TRBD1. The trim removed 6 bases at V and 3 bases at J, leaving 4 bases unmatched. CDR3 length: 12 amino acids. Germline V gives CDR1 SQVTM, CDR2 ANQGSEA. CDR3 residues: CSVPDREETQYF. CDR3 bases: TGCAGCGTCCCAGACAGGGAAGAGACCCAGTACTTC. The full variable domain, completed using reference TRBV29-1 and TRBJ2-5, is SAVISQKPSRDICQRGTSLTIQCQVDSQVTMMFWYRQQPGQSLTLIATANQGSEATYESGFVIDKFPISRPNLTFSTLTVSNMSPEDSSIYLCSVPDREETQYFGPGTRLLVL.

The chain links TRBV20-1 to TRBJ1-1; the D is unclear. CDR1 and CDR2 (germline): DFQATT, SNEGSKA (reference sequence). The CDR3 consists of 11 residues. The CDR3 loop reads CMIQVNTEAFF. DNA for the CDR3: TGCATGATTCAGGTGAACACTGAAGCTTTCTTT.

This clone was found a few times. The gene calls are TRBV29-1 and TRBJ2-2; D possibly corresponds to TRBD1 (6 bases). The CDR3 is 15 residues long. Per germline, CDR1 SQVTM and CDR2 ANQGSEA. With 0 bases removed from V and 7 bases from J, the gap between germline ends came to 15 bases. CDR3 loop: CSVEDRAGVVGELFF. The CDR3 DNA sequence: TGCAGCGTTGAAGATAGGGCAGGGGTTGTCGGGGAGCTGTTTTTT.

The V call is TRBV4-1, the J call TRBJ2-3; possibly TRBD2 for D (7 bases). V was clipped by 0 bases and J by 3 bases, with 19 bases between them. This CDR3 contains 18 residues. Germline CDR1 reads MGHRA; CDR2 reads YSYEKL. The CDR3, as DNA: TGCGCCAGCAGCCAAGATCTCGAGGAGGGGGGGACGACAGATACGCAGTATTTT. It encodes CASSQDLEEGGTTDTQYF.

This chain connects TRBV27 to TRBJ1-4, with D possibly TRBD1 on 5 matching bases. Germline lookup yields CDR1 MNHEY and CDR2 SMNVEV (reference sequence). Trimming removed 4 bases from V and 4 bases from J, with 16 bases in between. This CDR3 contains 16 residues. Here the CDR3 DNA reads TGTGCCAGCAGTTCTCGTTCAGGGCCTCATAATGAAAAACTGTTTTTT. This translates into CASSSRSGPHNEKLFF.

J is TRBJ2-2 and V is TRBV11-2, with D uncertain. The length of the CDR3 is 12 residues. V lost 3 bases, J lost 5 bases, and 4 bases lay in between. Germline CDR1 and CDR2: SGHAT and FQNNGV. The CDR3 sequence: CASSLSTGELFF. The CDR3 DNA sequence: TGTGCCAGCAGCTTGTCGACCGGGGAGCTGTTTTTT.

This chain uses TRBV6-6 with TRBJ1-1, with D possibly TRBD1 on 5 matching bases. The germline CDR1 and CDR2 sequences are MNHNY and SVGAGI (reference sequence). V shed 7 bases and J shed 9 bases, with 18 bases lying between them. The CDR3 is 13 residues long. The CDR3 coding sequence is TGTGCCAGCACTAACCCGGGGGACCAAAAAGCTTTCTTT. It yields the protein CASTNPGDQKAFF.

The chain carries TRBV6-5 and TRBJ2-7, with D possibly being TRBD1 (6 bases). The CDR3 is made up of 15 amino acids. V shed 0 bases and J shed 3 bases, with 12 bases lying between them. The germline V gene encodes CDR1 MNHEY and CDR2 SVGAGI. For the CDR3, the DNA is TGTGCCAGCAGTTACTCAGGACAGACGGACTACGAGCAGTACTTC. Translation gives CASSYSGQTDYEQYF.

This clone appeared a few times. This rearrangement joins TRBV5-6 to TRBJ2-3; 9 nucleotides line up with TRBD2. Germline CDR1 is SGHDT and CDR2 is YYEEEE. The V and J ends lost 2 bases and 2 bases, in that order; junction bases with no gene match: 6. This CDR3 spans 16 amino acids. CDR3 sequence: CASSFLAGDTTDTQYF. CDR3 nucleotides: TGTGCCAGCAGCTTCTTAGCGGGAGATACCACAGATACGCAGTATTTT.